This T cell receptor beta chain was identified during a study of blood T cell repertoires in COVID-19. Study summary: The United States, Italy and Spain provided the acute and convalescent COVID-19 samples.

The trim removed 2 bases at V and 0 bases at J, leaving 7 bases unmatched. Germline values: CDR1 SGHNT, CDR2 YYREEE (reference sequence). This CDR3 has 17 residues. Produced via immunoSEQ multiplex PCR; TCRdb's table is partial and in-frame only. The sample has under 55,000 clones, 60% to 80% seen once. The sequencing input was PBMCs or T cells enriched from blood (not recorded which). This TCR was sampled from a woman aged 45-65 years with acute COVID-19. This chain links TRBV5-4 with TRBJ2-4; 8 positions match TRBD1. CDR3 nucleotide sequence: TGTGCCAGCAGCTTTACCGGACAGGGAATAGCCAAAAACATTCAGTACTTC. Amino acids: CASSFTGQGIAKNIQYF.